The source of this T cell receptor beta chain is a study of T-cell memory formation after mild COVID-19. TCR alpha and TCR beta cDNA libraries carrying sample barcodes and UMIs came from 5'RACE with constant-segment primers. MiXCR, run by TCRdb on the 5' RACE reads, gives a single entry per CDR3 protein. The top ten clones hold under 15% of a sample with roughly 350,000 distinct CDR3 sequences, 21% of them seen once. Trimming pared 3 bases from V and 1 base from J, leaving 15 bases between. The CDR3 spans 16 residues. Per the germline V gene, CDR1 is SGDLS and CDR2 is YYNGEE. V usage is TRBV9 and J usage is TRBJ2-3; maybe TRBD1 (6 bases). The TCR originated in an adult woman who had mild COVID-19 (a few samples of this study predate the infection). Cell type and time point are not known. The sample consisted of PBMCs or a T cell subset sorted from them (not recorded which). The CDR3 sequence is CASSADVNRGTDTQYF. The CDR3 DNA follows: TGTGCCAGCAGCGCGGATGTCAACAGGGGCACAGATACGCAGTATTTT.